Shown below are 29 T cell receptor beta chains from a single sample sequenced in a study of T cells after yellow fever vaccination. Via MiXCR, TCRdb re-called the 5' RACE reads, giving one row per CDR3 protein. The sample lists 300,000 to 350,000 distinct CDR3 sequences; under 5% were seen once. This material consisted of PBMCs, taken 5 days after the yellow fever booster vaccination. The receptors here all came from a man aged 18 to 30 who received the YFV17D yellow fever vaccine.

The chain is built from TRBV2 and TRBJ2-5, with D possibly being TRBD1 (5 bases). The CDR3 has 13 residues. The germline gives CDR1 SNHLY, CDR2 FYNNEI. V gave up 3 bases and J gave up 5 bases, with 10 bases separating them. The CDR3 nucleotides read TGTGCCAGCAGTGAGACAGCAGGGGAGACCCAGTACTTC. Translated, it gives CASSETAGETQYF.

This clonotype has just a few counts. V is TRBV12-3 or TRBV12-4 and J is TRBJ1-4, with a possible D match to TRBD1 (5 bases). V gave up 1 base and J gave up 0 bases, with 9 bases separating them. The CDR3 length is 16 residues. The CDR3 bases are TGTGCCAGCAGTTTAGGGGACTCACCAACTAATGAAAAACTGTTTTTT. Amino acid sequence: CASSLGDSPTNEKLFF.

The rearrangement joins TRBV7-9 to TRBJ2-5; D might be TRBD2 (7 bases). Germline CDR1 reads SEHNR; CDR2 reads FQNEAQ (reference sequence). The CDR3 sequence is 16 residues long. V lost 5 bases to trimming and J lost 5 bases, with 21 bases between them. CDR3 DNA sequence: TGTGCCAGCAGCCCCCGGAGGTCGGGGGGCCCTGAGACCCAGTACTTC. Its protein product is CASSPRRSGGPETQYF.

This clonotype was recorded many times. The gene calls are TRBV6-2 or TRBV6-3 and TRBJ2-2; D gene ambiguous. Germline CDR1 is MNHEY and CDR2 is SVGEGT. This CDR3 region has 13 residues. The V end was cut by 7 bases, the J end by 7 bases, with 13 bases between. This CDR3 is CASIPFPNGELFF. CDR3 bases: TGTGCCAGCATCCCATTCCCCAACGGGGAGCTGTTTTTT.

This clonotype was found a few times. The chain uses TRBV7-3 and TRBJ2-3; D is ambiguous. The CDR3 contains 18 residues. Per the germline V gene, CDR1 is SGHTA and CDR2 is FQGTGA. Trimming removed 1 base from V and 6 bases from J, with 23 bases in between. The CDR3 here is CASSLNPSRSQPADTQYF. The CDR3 DNA is TGTGCCAGCAGCTTAAATCCCTCTCGGTCCCAACCGGCGGATACGCAGTATTTT.

This clonotype has ten or more counts. V is TRBV25-1 and J is TRBJ2-2; perhaps TRBD1 as D (6 bases). CDR3 length: 15 residues. Trimming left V 4 bases short and J 2 bases short, with 11 bases between. CDR1 MGHDK and CDR2 SYGVNS come from the germline V gene. CDR3 sequence (DNA): TGTGCCAGCAGTGGAAACAGGGACAACACCGGGGAGCTGTTTTTT. This sequence encodes CASSGNRDNTGELFF.

This clonotype was seen many times. This chain links TRBV29-1 with TRBJ2-1; D uncertain. Trimming left V 7 bases short and J 0 bases short, with 10 bases between. Germline V gives CDR1 SQVTM, CDR2 ANQGSEA. CDR3 size: 13 residues. The CDR3 protein is CSALPSSYNEQFF. The CDR3 DNA follows: TGCAGCGCCCTCCCTTCCTCCTACAATGAGCAGTTCTTC.

This clonotype was seen a few times. The genes are TRBV5-4 and TRBJ2-1; 8 bases agree with TRBD2. The trim removed 3 bases at V and 4 bases at J, leaving 6 bases unmatched. The CDR3 spans 15 residues. The germline CDR1 and CDR2 sequences are SGHNT and YYREEE (reference sequence). The CDR3 sequence: CASSYLAGLYNEQFF. CDR3 in DNA: TGTGCCAGCAGCTACTTAGCGGGGCTATACAATGAGCAGTTCTTC.

This clonotype has just a few counts. V usage is TRBV12-3 or TRBV12-4 and J usage is TRBJ2-1, with D possibly called TRBD1 or TRBD2 (7 bases each). The CDR3 spans 16 residues. V was shortened by 6 bases and J by 3 bases, with 18 bases between the two germline ends. CDR3 sequence (DNA): TGTGCCAGCAGCCGTACTACAGGGGACTACTACAATGAGCAGTTCTTC. It specifies CASSRTTGDYYNEQFF.

The chain carries TRBV5-1 and TRBJ2-7; 9 bases agree with TRBD1. The length of the CDR3 is 16 residues. The germline gives CDR1 SGHRS, CDR2 YFSETQ. The junction had 4 bases not matched to a gene; V was cut back by 0 bases and J by 0 bases. CDR3 protein: CASSLGDRASSYEQYV. The DNA for the CDR3 is TGCGCCAGCAGCTTGGGGGACAGGGCGAGCTCCTACGAGCAGTACGTC.

There are many counts of this clonotype. This rearrangement joins TRBV20-1 to TRBJ1-1; D gene unclear. CDR1 and CDR2 from the germline V gene are DFQATT and SNEGSKA (reference sequence). There are 11 residues in the CDR3. V lost 5 bases, J lost 1 base, and 5 bases lay in between. CDR3 protein: CSARGNTEAFF. The CDR3 bases are TGCAGTGCTCGGGGGAACACTGAAGCTTTCTTT.

There are a few counts of this clonotype. The rearrangement links TRBV27 to TRBJ2-7; TRBD1 aligns across 8 bases. This CDR3 comprises 14 residues. Germline V gene lookup returns CDR1 MNHEY and CDR2 SMNVEV (reference sequence). V dropped 2 bases and J dropped 5; count of bases not matched to a gene: 5. DNA for the CDR3: TGTGCCAGCAGTTTAAGACAGGGGTTGGACGAGCAGTACTTC. Its translation is CASSLRQGLDEQYF.

This clonotype was counted at least ten times. The V gene is TRBV5-1, the J gene TRBJ1-6; TRBD1 agrees at 7 bases. Germline-derived CDR1 and CDR2 are SGHRS and YFSETQ. The junction had 7 bases not matched to a gene; V was cut back by 3 bases and J by 7 bases. This CDR3 has 15 residues. The CDR3: CASSSAGTENSPLHF. DNA of the CDR3: TGCGCCAGCAGCTCGGCAGGGACAGAGAATTCACCCCTCCACTTT.

At least ten counts were recorded for this clonotype. The chain recombines TRBV5-6 with TRBJ1-3, with no clear D. This CDR3 contains 12 residues. Germline CDR1 SGHDT, CDR2 YYEEEE. V lost 2 bases and J lost 1, with 1 base in between. This chain's CDR3 is CASSFSGNTIYF. In nucleotides, the CDR3 is TGTGCCAGCAGCTTTTCTGGAAACACCATATATTTT.

V is TRBV12-3 or TRBV12-4 and J is TRBJ1-1; the D gene is possibly TRBD1 (5 bases). The CDR3 length is 14 residues. The germline V and J ends were trimmed by 2 bases and 6 bases, with 13 bases remaining between them. In DNA form, the CDR3 reads TGTGCCAGCAGTTTAACGGGGGTTAGCTCTGAAGCTTTCTTT. It translates to CASSLTGVSSEAFF.

The CDR3 DNA follows: TGTGCCACCATTGAGACAGGGTTTTTTTCAGGACGCAACACTGAAGCTTTCTTT. Encoded protein: CATIETGFFSGRNTEAFF. The chain couples TRBV28 to TRBJ1-1; 7 nucleotides agree with TRBD1. The CDR3 loop spans 18 amino acids. CDR1 is MDHEN, CDR2 SYDVKM, per germline. V gave up 10 bases and J gave up 2 bases; unmatched junction bases: 22. Filled out from reference TRBV28 and TRBJ1-1, the complete variable domain reads DVKVTQSSRYLVKRTGEKVFLECVQDMDHENMFWYRQDPGLGLRLIYFSYDVKMKEKGDIPEGYSVSREKKERFSLILESASTNQTSMYLCATIETGFFSGRNTEAFFGQGTRLTVV.

This clonotype has only a few counts. This chain links TRBV5-6 with TRBJ2-1; no clear D gene. This CDR3 is 13 amino acids long. V lost 7 bases and J 6 bases, leaving 14 bases between the germline ends. CDR1 is SGHDT, CDR2 YYEEEE, per germline. The CDR3 sequence: CASETPRINEQFF. The CDR3 coding sequence is TGTGCCAGCGAAACTCCCAGGATCAATGAGCAGTTCTTC.

This clonotype showed up many times. This chain connects TRBV20-1 to TRBJ1-3; no clear D gene. The germline V gene encodes CDR1 DFQATT and CDR2 SNEGSKA (reference sequence). This CDR3 region has 13 residues. V was clipped by 0 bases and J by 0 bases, with 3 bases between them. The CDR3 sequence: CSARDSSGNTIYF. CDR3 in DNA: TGCAGTGCTAGAGACAGCTCTGGAAACACCATATATTTT.

This clonotype was observed a few times. The chain links TRBV25-1 to TRBJ2-5; 10 positions agree with TRBD2. This CDR3 is built from 15 residues. CDR1 and CDR2 from the germline V gene are MGHDK and SYGVNS. V lost 2 bases, J lost 4 bases, and 4 bases stayed unmatched. This CDR3 is CASSETSGVLETQYF. The CDR3, as DNA: TGTGCCAGCAGTGAAACTAGCGGGGTTCTAGAGACCCAGTACTTC.

The rearrangement joins TRBV4-1 to TRBJ2-5, with TRBD2 matching 10 bases. The CDR3 loop spans 16 amino acids. The V and J ends lost 1 base and 5 bases, in that order; junction bases with no gene match: 7. Germline V gene data show CDR1 as MGHRA and CDR2 as YSYEKL. CDR3 sequence (DNA): TGCGCCAGCAGCCAAGTCAGCGGGGGGGCCGAGGAGACCCAGTACTTC. Translating it yields CASSQVSGGAEETQYF.

This clonotype was counted many times. The V call is TRBV6-5, the J call TRBJ2-7, with 8 positions matching TRBD1. Germline loops: CDR1 MNHEY, CDR2 SVGAGI. The CDR3 totals 17 residues. Trimming removed 5 bases from V and 2 bases from J; junction bases left unmatched: 14. The CDR3 loop reads CASSNRTGRLLPYEQYF. In DNA, the CDR3 is TGTGCCAGCAGTAACAGGACAGGGCGGTTACTCCCCTACGAGCAGTACTTC.

This clonotype occurred many times. The chain has TRBV4-1 and TRBJ2-7; 10 bases are shared with TRBD1. Trimming took 4 bases from V and 2 from J; bases not matched to a gene: 5. The CDR3 has 15 amino acids. CDR1 is MGHRA and CDR2 is YSYEKL in the germline V gene. CDR3 loop: CASSRPGQGTYEQYF. CDR3 nucleotide sequence: TGCGCCAGCAGCCGACCGGGACAGGGGACCTACGAGCAGTACTTC.

This clonotype was observed many times. The chain uses TRBV7-3 and TRBJ2-2; D is tentatively TRBD1 or TRBD2 (5 bases each). The germline V gene has CDR1 SGHTA and CDR2 FQGTGA. The CDR3 covers 15 residues. V was shortened by 1 base and J by 3 bases, with 9 bases between the two germline ends. CDR3 amino acids: CASSLMGRDTGELFF. As DNA, the CDR3 is TGTGCCAGCAGCTTAATGGGACGGGACACCGGGGAGCTGTTTTTT.

The sample holds many counts of this clonotype. V usage is TRBV6-5 and J usage is TRBJ1-6; D is possibly TRBD1 (5 bases). There are 16 residues in the CDR3. Deletions cut 6 bases from V and 1 base from J, with 13 bases between. Germline loops: CDR1 MNHEY, CDR2 SVGAGI. For the CDR3, the DNA is TGTGCCAGCAGCATGGGGGTGAGGTCCTATAATTCACCCCTCCACTTT. Encoded protein: CASSMGVRSYNSPLHF.

This clonotype has only a few counts. This chain uses TRBV10-3 with TRBJ2-7; 10 bases fit TRBD1. With 6 bases clipped from V and 7 bases from J, the junction kept 6 bases outside the gene matches. The CDR3 is 13 residues long. CDR1 ENHRY and CDR2 SYGVKD come from the germline V gene. The CDR3 reads CAIRRQGAEEQYF. The CDR3 DNA sequence: TGTGCCATCAGAAGACAGGGGGCTGAAGAGCAGTACTTC.

This clonotype was picked up a small number of times. The chain couples TRBV4-1 to TRBJ1-2; D gene uncertain. CDR1 and CDR2 from the germline V gene are MGHRA and YSYEKL. V was clipped by 1 base and J by 8 bases, with 8 bases between them. There are 12 residues in the CDR3. CDR3 sequence reads: CASSQVLGGYTF. In nucleotides, the CDR3 is TGCGCCAGCAGCCAAGTTCTGGGCGGCTACACCTTC.

This clonotype came up a few times. V and J are TRBV4-1 and TRBJ2-5; no clear D. V was shortened by 4 bases and J by 0 bases, with 12 bases between the two germline ends. Germline assignment: CDR1 MGHRA and CDR2 YSYEKL. CDR3 size: 15 residues. This CDR3 reads CASSLPDRDQETQYF. In DNA, the CDR3 is TGCGCCAGCAGCCTACCGGATAGGGACCAAGAGACCCAGTACTTC.

This clonotype has just a few counts. The chain recombines TRBV12-3 or TRBV12-4 with TRBJ2-1; 10 bases align to TRBD1. V lost 4 bases to trimming and J lost 8 bases; unmatched junction nucleotides: 5. The CDR3 is 14 amino acids. The CDR3 protein is CASSSGTGDDEQFF. The CDR3 DNA follows: TGTGCCAGCAGTTCCGGGACAGGGGACGATGAGCAGTTCTTC.

In its sample, this clonotype was seen a few times. The CDR3 nucleotides read TGTGCCAGCAGCCTTCCGACAGGGGACGGCTACACCTTC. It encodes CASSLPTGDGYTF. The rearrangement links TRBV7-2 to TRBJ1-2, with 8 nucleotides matching TRBD1. The CDR3 runs to 13 residues. The germline gives CDR1 SGHTA, CDR2 FQGNSA. The trim removed 5 bases at V and 8 bases at J, leaving 7 bases unmatched.